A selection of T cell receptor beta chains follows, all from one sample in a study of OX40 agonist ivuxolimab in advanced cancers. Sequenced by immunoSEQ multiplex PCR; TCRdb stores in-frame clones only, minus some. The sample records approximately 70,000 clones, roughly 80% being singletons. The starting material was CD4+ or CD8+ T cells sorted from blood, obtained in a trial of the OX40 agonist ivuxolimab. The receptors were gathered from an adult with an advanced solid tumor such as melanoma, head and neck, liver or kidney cancer. CDR3s include the opening cysteine and the closing phenylalanine or tryptophan. D genes are given only for firm matches. Clone size is not always given. Where it is, it says once, few, many or a class for expanded clones.

>TRBV5-6|NA|TRBJ1-2|NA
CASSEASLNYGYTF
TGTGCCAGCAGTGAAGCTAGCCTTAACTATGGCTACACCTTC
>TRBV25-1|NA|TRBJ2-3|NA
CASSDAGSTDTQYF
TGTGCCAGCAGTGACGCCGGCAGCACAGATACGCAGTATTTT
>TRBV9|NA|TRBJ2-5|TRBD2
CASSVGRGRETQYF
TGTGCCAGCAGCGTAGGTCGCGGGAGGGAGACCCAGTACTTC
>TRBV7-2|NA|TRBJ2-3|TRBD2
CASSSGGLAGITQYF
TGTGCCAGCAGCTCGGGAGGACTAGCGGGAATTACGCAGTATTTT
>TRBV18|once|TRBJ1-2|TRBD1
CASSPPDRVRGYTF
TGTGCCAGCTCACCACCTGACAGGGTTCGGGGCTACACCTTC
>TRBV7-6|NA|TRBJ1-4|NA
CASSLSQGHNEKLFF
TGTGCCAGCAGCTTAAGCCAGGGGCATAATGAAAAACTGTTTTTT
>TRBV7-2|NA|TRBJ2-1|TRBD2
CASSFLGGGRNEQFF
TGTGCCAGCAGCTTCTTGGGGGGAGGGAGAAATGAGCAGTTCTTC
>TRBV5-1|NA|TRBJ2-5|TRBD2
CASTWTSGARQETQYF
TGCGCCAGCACCTGGACTAGCGGGGCCCGCCAAGAGACCCAGTACTTC
>TRBV2|NA|TRBJ2-2|TRBD2
CASTFPPGLALNTGELFF
TGTGCCAGCACTTTCCCTCCGGGACTAGCGTTGAACACCGGGGAGCTGTTTTTT
>TRBV28|NA|TRBJ1-2|NA
CASSLRGAVYGYTF
TGTGCCAGCAGTTTAAGAGGAGCCGTCTATGGCTACACCTTC
>TRBV7-2|NA|TRBJ2-7|NA
CASSPRDGIRGQYF
TGTGCCAGCAGCCCCCGGGACGGGATTCGTGGGCAGTACTTC
>TRBV7-2|NA|TRBJ2-4|TRBD1
CASSSSGGENIQYF
TGTGCCAGCAGCTCTTCAGGGGGCGAAAACATTCAGTACTTC
>TRBV5-1|NA|TRBJ1-2|NA
CASSLGRVGWEAVDGYTF
TGCGCCAGCAGCTTGGGCCGGGTAGGTTGGGAGGCGGTGGATGGCTACACCTTC
>TRBV4-1|NA|TRBJ2-4|NA
CASSQDPGGRGENIQYF
TGCGCCAGCAGCCAAGATCCGGGTGGGCGAGGGGAAAACATTCAGTACTTC
>TRBV5-6|NA|TRBJ2-1|NA
CASSGPADSYNEQFF
TGTGCCAGCAGCGGTCCAGCCGACAGTTACAATGAGCAGTTCTTC
>TRBV5-1|NA|TRBJ2-1|TRBD2
CASSFAGTSDSEQFF
TGCGCCAGCAGCTTCGCCGGGACTAGTGACAGTGAGCAGTTCTTC
>TRBV7-9|NA|TRBJ2-3|TRBD2
CASRDPGLAGYRTDTQYF
TGTGCCAGCAGGGACCCGGGACTAGCGGGTTACCGCACAGATACGCAGTATTTT
>TRBV5-1|NA|TRBJ1-2|TRBD1
CASSLEPRQGQVYGYTF
TGCGCCAGCAGCTTGGAGCCCCGGCAGGGACAGGTCTATGGCTACACCTTC
>TRBV6-4|NA|TRBJ1-6|NA
CASSDLGRNSPLHF
TGTGCCAGCAGTGACCTGGGTCGGAATTCACCCCTCCACTTT
>TRBV4-1|many|TRBJ1-2|NA
CASSQGFNREDYGYTF
TGCGCCAGCAGCCAAGGGTTCAACAGGGAGGACTATGGCTACACCTTC
>TRBV27|NA|TRBJ1-1|TRBD1
CASSPGQGTFRLAFF
TGTGCCAGCAGTCCGGGACAGGGGACTTTTAGATTGGCTTTCTTT
>TRBV6-1|NA|TRBJ1-1|NA
CASSEVSRDEAFF
TGTGCCAGCAGTGAAGTAAGCCGCGATGAAGCTTTCTTT
>TRBV12-5|NA|TRBJ2-1|NA
CASGPHSEFF
TGTGCTAGTGGTCCCCACAGCGAATTCTTC
>TRBV7-9|NA|TRBJ2-1|NA
CASSPARIGQRNNEQFF
TGTGCCAGCAGCCCCGCCCGGATTGGACAGCGAAACAATGAGCAGTTCTTC
>TRBV29-1|NA|TRBJ2-3|NA
CSVESVDTQYF
TGCAGCGTTGAATCGGTCGATACGCAGTATTTT
>TRBV10-2|NA|TRBJ1-5|NA
CASSESRGSNQPQHF
TGCGCCAGCAGTGAGTCGAGAGGGAGCAATCAGCCCCAGCATTTT
>TRBV29-1|NA|TRBJ2-1|NA
CSVAHTYNEQFF
TGCAGCGTGGCACATACCTACAATGAGCAGTTCTTC
>TRBV19|NA|TRBJ2-7|NA
CATMDTGGGYEQYF
TGTGCCACTATGGACACAGGAGGGGGATACGAGCAGTACTTC
>TRBV2|NA|TRBJ1-3|TRBD1
CASRLDRAGNTIYF
TGTGCCAGCAGGCTAGACAGGGCAGGAAACACCATATATTTT
>TRBV4-1|NA|TRBJ2-1|TRBD2
CASSPIGQGTSGRTRNEQFF
TGCGCCAGCAGCCCCATAGGACAGGGGACTAGCGGGAGGACCCGAAATGAGCAGTTCTTC
>TRBV2|NA|TRBJ2-5|NA
CASSRRVGQQETQYF
TGTGCCAGCAGCCGTAGGGTAGGACAGCAAGAGACCCAGTACTTC
>TRBV5-1|once|TRBJ1-1|NA
CAGSLTDTEAFF
TGCGCCGGCAGCTTGACAGACACTGAAGCTTTCTTT
>TRBV2|NA|TRBJ1-3|NA
CASTDTSGNTIYF
TGTGCCAGCACCGACACCTCTGGAAACACCATATATTTT
>TRBV5-1|NA|TRBJ2-3|NA
CASSLRGSSTDTQYF
TGCGCCAGCAGCTTGCGGGGTTCTAGCACAGATACGCAGTATTTT
>TRBV5-4|NA|TRBJ1-1|NA
CASSWSYSAGTEAFF
TGTGCCAGCAGCTGGAGTTACAGCGCCGGCACTGAAGCTTTCTTT
>TRBV28|NA|TRBJ2-3|NA
CASGLTGTRNTQYF
TGTGCCAGCGGCCTGACAGGGACTCGAAATACGCAGTATTTT
>TRBV5-4|NA|TRBJ2-5|TRBD1
CASSLGGQARQETQYF
TGTGCCAGCAGCTTGGGAGGACAGGCTCGTCAAGAGACCCAGTACTTC
>TRBV10-2|NA|TRBJ2-6|NA
CASSESLGRGANVLTF
TGCGCCAGCAGTGAGTCTCTAGGTCGAGGGGCCAACGTCCTGACTTTC
>TRBV9|NA|TRBJ2-3|TRBD2
CASSSATRASGGTDTQYF
TGTGCCAGCAGCAGTGCGACCAGGGCTAGCGGGGGTACAGATACGCAGTATTTT
>TRBV10-2|once|TRBJ1-1|NA
CASSLLGYTEAFF
TGCGCCAGCAGTTTACTGGGTTACACTGAAGCTTTCTTT
>TRBV11-2|NA|TRBJ1-1|NA
CASSLRTEAFF
TGTGCCAGCAGCTTAAGGACAGAAGCTTTCTTT
>TRBV2|NA|TRBJ2-6|TRBD1
CASRVQGMGANVLTF
TGTGCCAGCAGGGTACAGGGGATGGGGGCCAACGTCCTGACTTTC
>TRBV2|NA|TRBJ2-5|NA
CASTAPLSETQYF
TGTGCCAGCACGGCGCCTCTCAGCGAGACCCAGTACTTC
>TRBV7-2|NA|TRBJ2-3|TRBD1
CASSLTGRQGSDTQYF
TGTGCCAGCAGCTTAACCGGGAGACAGGGGTCGGATACGCAGTATTTT
>TRBV7-3|NA|TRBJ2-3|TRBD2
CASSAGLAASTDTQYF
TGTGCCAGCAGCGCGGGACTAGCGGCGAGCACAGATACGCAGTATTTT
>TRBV30|NA|TRBJ2-3|TRBD2
CAWSVEYILAGGLDTDTQYF
TGTGCCTGGAGTGTTGAATACATACTAGCGGGGGGCCTGGACACAGATACGCAGTATTTT
>TRBV7-9|NA|TRBJ1-5|TRBD1
CASSFNGTGGNQPQHF
TGTGCCAGCAGCTTTAACGGGACAGGGGGCAATCAGCCCCAGCATTTT
>TRBV2|NA|TRBJ2-4|TRBD1
CASGTDRGSIQYF
TGTGCCAGCGGAACGGACAGGGGGAGCATTCAGTACTTC
>TRBV7-2|NA|TRBJ2-3|NA
CASSPTGQGTDTQYF
TGTGCCAGCAGCCCTACGGGACAAGGCACAGATACGCAGTATTTT
>TRBV11-1|few|TRBJ2-4|NA
CASSLGAVFWGSKNIQYF
TGTGCCAGCAGCTTGGGAGCCGTCTTTTGGGGGAGCAAAAACATTCAGTACTTC
>TRBV6-5|NA|TRBJ1-5|TRBD1
CASSKLGQGNQPQHF
TGTGCCAGCAGTAAGTTGGGACAGGGTAATCAGCCCCAGCATTTT
>TRBV5-1|NA|TRBJ2-3|TRBD1
CASSPTGGRDTQYF
TGCGCCAGCAGTCCGACAGGGGGCCGGGATACGCAGTATTTT
>TRBV6-5|NA|TRBJ2-5|TRBD2
CASSYGSSGKKTQYF
TGTGCCAGCAGTTACGGGTCTAGCGGGAAAAAGACCCAGTACTTC
>TRBV9|NA|TRBJ2-7|TRBD2
CASSVSGRASNEQYF
TGTGCCAGCAGCGTGAGCGGGAGGGCCTCTAACGAGCAGTACTTC